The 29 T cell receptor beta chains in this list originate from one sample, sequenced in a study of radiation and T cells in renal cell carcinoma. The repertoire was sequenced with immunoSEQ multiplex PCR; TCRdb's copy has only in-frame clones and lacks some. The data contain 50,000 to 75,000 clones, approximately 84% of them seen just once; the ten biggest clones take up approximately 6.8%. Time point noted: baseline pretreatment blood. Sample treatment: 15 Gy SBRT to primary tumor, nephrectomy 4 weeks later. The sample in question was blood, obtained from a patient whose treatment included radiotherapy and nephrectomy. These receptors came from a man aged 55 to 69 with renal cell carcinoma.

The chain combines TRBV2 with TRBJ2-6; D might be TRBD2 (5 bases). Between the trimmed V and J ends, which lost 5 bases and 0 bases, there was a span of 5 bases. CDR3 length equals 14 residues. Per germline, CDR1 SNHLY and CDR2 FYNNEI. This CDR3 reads CASSRDSGANVLTF. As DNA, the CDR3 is TGTGCCAGCAGTCGGGACTCTGGGGCCAACGTCCTGACTTTC.

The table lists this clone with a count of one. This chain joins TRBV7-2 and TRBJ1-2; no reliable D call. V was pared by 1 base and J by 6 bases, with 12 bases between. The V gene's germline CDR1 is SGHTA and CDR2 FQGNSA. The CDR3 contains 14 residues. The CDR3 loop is CASSLVTPSDGYTF. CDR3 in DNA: TGTGCCAGCAGCTTAGTGACGCCAAGTGATGGCTACACCTTC.

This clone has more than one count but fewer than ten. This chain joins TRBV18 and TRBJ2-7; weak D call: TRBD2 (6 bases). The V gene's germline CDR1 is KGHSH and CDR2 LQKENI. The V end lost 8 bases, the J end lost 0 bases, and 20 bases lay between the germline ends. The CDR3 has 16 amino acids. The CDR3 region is CASAGTEGSSSYEQYF. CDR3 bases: TGTGCCAGCGCCGGGACGGAGGGCTCTAGCTCCTACGAGCAGTACTTC.

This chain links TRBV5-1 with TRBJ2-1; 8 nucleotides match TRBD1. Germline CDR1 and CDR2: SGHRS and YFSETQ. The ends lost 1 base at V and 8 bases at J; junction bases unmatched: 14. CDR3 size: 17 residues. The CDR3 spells CASSLINGQGAGDEQFF. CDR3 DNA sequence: TGCGCCAGCAGCTTGATCAACGGGCAGGGGGCTGGAGATGAGCAGTTCTTC.

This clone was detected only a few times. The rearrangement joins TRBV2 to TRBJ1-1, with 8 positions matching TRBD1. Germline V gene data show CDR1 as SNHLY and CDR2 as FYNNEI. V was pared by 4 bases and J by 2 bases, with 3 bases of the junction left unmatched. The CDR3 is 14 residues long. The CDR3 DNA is TGTGCCAGCAGTGTGGACAGGGCAAACACTGAAGCTTTCTTT. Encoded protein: CASSVDRANTEAFF.

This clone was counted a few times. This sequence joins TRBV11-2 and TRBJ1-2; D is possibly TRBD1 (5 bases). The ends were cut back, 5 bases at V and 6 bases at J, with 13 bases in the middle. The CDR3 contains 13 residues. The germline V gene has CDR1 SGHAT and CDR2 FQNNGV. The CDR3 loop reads CASSLLRGDGYTF. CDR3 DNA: TGTGCCAGCAGCCTACTCCGAGGGGATGGCTACACCTTC. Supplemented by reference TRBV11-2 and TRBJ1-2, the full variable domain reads EAGVAQSPRYKIIEKRQSVAFWCNPISGHATLYWYQQILGQGPKLLIQFQNNGVVDDSQLPKDRFSAERLKGVDSTLKIQPAKLEDSAVYLCASSLLRGDGYTFGSGTRLTVV.

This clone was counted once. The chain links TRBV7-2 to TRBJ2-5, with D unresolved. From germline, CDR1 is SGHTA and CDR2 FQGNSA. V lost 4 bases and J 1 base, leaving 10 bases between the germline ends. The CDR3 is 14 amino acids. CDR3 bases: TGTGCCAGCAGCTCCTCTAGAGTCCAAGAGACCCAGTACTTC. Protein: CASSSSRVQETQYF.

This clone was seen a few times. The CDR3 bases are TGCGCCAGCAGCTCTCAGTTAGATACGCAGTATTTT. This codes for CASSSQLDTQYF. The chain has TRBV5-1 and TRBJ2-3; no firm D call. Looked up from germline, CDR1 is SGHRS and CDR2 is YFSETQ. The CDR3 is 12 residues long. Trimming removed 3 bases at V and 5 bases at J, with 7 bases between.

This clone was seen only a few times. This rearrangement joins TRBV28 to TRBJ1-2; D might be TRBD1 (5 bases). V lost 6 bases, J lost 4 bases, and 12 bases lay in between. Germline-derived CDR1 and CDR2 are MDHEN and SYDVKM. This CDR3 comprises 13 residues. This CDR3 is CASSRRGFYGYTF. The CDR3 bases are TGTGCCAGCAGCCGAAGGGGATTCTATGGCTACACCTTC.

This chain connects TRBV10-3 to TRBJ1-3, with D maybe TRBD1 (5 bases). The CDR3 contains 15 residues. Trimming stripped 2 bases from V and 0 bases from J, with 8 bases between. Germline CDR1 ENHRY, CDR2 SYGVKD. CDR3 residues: CAISEQGDSGNTIYF. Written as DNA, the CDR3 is TGTGCCATCAGTGAGCAGGGCGACTCTGGAAACACCATATATTTT.

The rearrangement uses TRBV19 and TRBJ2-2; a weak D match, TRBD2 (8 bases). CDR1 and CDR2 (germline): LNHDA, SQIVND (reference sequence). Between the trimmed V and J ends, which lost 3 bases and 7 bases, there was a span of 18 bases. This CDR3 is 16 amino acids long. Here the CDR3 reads CASSMSAGGLDGELFF. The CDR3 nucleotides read TGTGCCAGTAGTATGAGTGCAGGGGGACTAGACGGGGAGCTGTTTTTT.

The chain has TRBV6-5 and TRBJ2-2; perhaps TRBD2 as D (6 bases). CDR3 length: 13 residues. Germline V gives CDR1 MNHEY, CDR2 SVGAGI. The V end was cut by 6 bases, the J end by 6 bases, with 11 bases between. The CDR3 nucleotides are TGTGCCAGCAGACTTACGGGGGCCGGGGAGCTGTTTTTT. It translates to CASRLTGAGELFF.

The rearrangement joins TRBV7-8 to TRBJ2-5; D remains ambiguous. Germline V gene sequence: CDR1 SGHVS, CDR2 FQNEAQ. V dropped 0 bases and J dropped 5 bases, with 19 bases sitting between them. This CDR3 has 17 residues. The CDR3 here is CASSLATSADLLETQYF. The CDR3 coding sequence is TGTGCCAGCAGCTTAGCAACATCCGCCGATCTCCTTGAGACCCAGTACTTC.

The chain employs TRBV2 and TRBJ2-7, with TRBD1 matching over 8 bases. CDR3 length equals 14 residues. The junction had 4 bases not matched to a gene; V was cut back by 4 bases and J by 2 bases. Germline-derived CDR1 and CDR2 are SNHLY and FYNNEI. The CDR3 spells CASSVGTGAYEQYF. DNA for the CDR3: TGTGCCAGCAGTGTCGGGACAGGAGCCTACGAGCAGTACTTC. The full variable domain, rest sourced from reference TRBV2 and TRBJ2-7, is EPEVTQTPSHQVTQMGQEVILRCVPISNHLYFYWYRQILGQKVEFLVSFYNNEISEKSEIFDDQFSVERPDGSNFTLKIRSTKLEDSAMYFCASSVGTGAYEQYFGPGTRLTVT.

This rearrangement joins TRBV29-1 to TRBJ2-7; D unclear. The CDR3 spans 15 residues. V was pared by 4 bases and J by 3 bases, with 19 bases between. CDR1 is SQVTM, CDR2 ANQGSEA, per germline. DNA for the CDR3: TGCAGCGTTGTGGTAGACCCCTCGGTAGTCTACGAGCAGTACTTC. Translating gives CSVVVDPSVVYEQYF.

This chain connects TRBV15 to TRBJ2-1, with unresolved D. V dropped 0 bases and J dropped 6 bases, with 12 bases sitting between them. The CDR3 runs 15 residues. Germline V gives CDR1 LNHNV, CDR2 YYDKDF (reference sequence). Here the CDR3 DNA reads TGTGCCACCAGCAGAGAGGGTGGGTTCGGCAATGAGCAGTTCTTC. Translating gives CATSREGGFGNEQFF.

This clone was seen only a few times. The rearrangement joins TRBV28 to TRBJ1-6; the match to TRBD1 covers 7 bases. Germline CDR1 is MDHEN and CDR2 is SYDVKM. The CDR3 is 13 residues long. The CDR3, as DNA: TGTGCATCCGCACAGGGGTCAAATTCACCCCTCCACTTT. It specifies CASAQGSNSPLHF.

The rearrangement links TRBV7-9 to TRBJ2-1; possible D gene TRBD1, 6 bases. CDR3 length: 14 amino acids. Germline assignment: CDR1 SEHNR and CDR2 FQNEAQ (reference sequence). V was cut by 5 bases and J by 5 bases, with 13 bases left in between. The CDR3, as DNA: TGTGCCAGCAGCAAGGTAGGGGGACACAATGAGCAGTTCTTC. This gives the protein CASSKVGGHNEQFF.

CDR3: CASSGSLAGGSHEQFF. The CDR3 coding sequence is TGCGCCAGCAGCGGATCACTAGCGGGAGGGTCCCATGAGCAGTTCTTC. The V call is TRBV5-1, the J call TRBJ2-1, with 13 bases lining up with TRBD2. This CDR3 contains 16 residues. In germline, CDR1 is SGHRS, CDR2 YFSETQ. Trimming took 4 bases from V and 8 from J; bases not matched to a gene: 9.

The chain's CDR3 is CAWSRGRGLETQYF. For the CDR3, the DNA is TGTGCCTGGAGCCGGGGCAGGGGGCTTGAGACCCAGTACTTC. The V and J genes are TRBV30 and TRBJ2-5, with 8 bases identical to TRBD1. V lost 3 bases, J lost 5 bases, and 8 bases stayed unmatched. Looked up from germline, CDR1 is GTSNPN and CDR2 is SVGIG (reference sequence). This CDR3 has 14 amino acids.

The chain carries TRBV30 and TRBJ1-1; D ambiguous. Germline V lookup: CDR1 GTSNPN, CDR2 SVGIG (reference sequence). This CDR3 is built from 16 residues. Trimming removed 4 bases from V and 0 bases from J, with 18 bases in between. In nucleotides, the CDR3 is TGTGCCTGGACTTTACTCGGTTACAGCTTGAACACTGAAGCTTTCTTT. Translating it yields CAWTLLGYSLNTEAFF.

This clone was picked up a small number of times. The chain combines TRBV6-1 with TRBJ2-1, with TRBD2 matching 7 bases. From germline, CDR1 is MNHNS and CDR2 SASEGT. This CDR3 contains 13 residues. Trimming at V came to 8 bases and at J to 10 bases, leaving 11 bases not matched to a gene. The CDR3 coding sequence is TGTGCCAGCGCGGGAGTTGGGTTGGCCGAGCAGTTCTTC. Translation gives CASAGVGLAEQFF.

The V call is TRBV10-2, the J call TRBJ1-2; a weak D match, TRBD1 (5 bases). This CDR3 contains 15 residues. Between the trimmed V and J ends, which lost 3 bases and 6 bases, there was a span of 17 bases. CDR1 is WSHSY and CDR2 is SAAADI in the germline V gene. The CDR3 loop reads CASSDKKRGIDGYTF. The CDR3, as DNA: TGCGCCAGCAGTGATAAAAAGAGGGGAATTGATGGCTACACCTTC.

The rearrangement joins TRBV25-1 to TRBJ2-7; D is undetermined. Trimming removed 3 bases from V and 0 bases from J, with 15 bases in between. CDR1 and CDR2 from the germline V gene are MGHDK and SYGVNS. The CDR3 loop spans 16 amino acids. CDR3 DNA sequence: TGTGCCAGCAGTGATTTCGACCGGCCGAGCTCCTACGAGCAGTACTTC. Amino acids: CASSDFDRPSSYEQYF.

The CDR3 sequence is CASSSSLGNTIYF. As DNA, the CDR3 is TGTGCCAGCAGCTCGTCCCTGGGAAACACCATATATTTT. V is TRBV11-2 and J is TRBJ1-3; D remains ambiguous. The CDR3 loop spans 13 amino acids. The ends were cut back, 4 bases at V and 4 bases at J, with 8 bases in the middle. The V gene's germline CDR1 is SGHAT and CDR2 FQNNGV.

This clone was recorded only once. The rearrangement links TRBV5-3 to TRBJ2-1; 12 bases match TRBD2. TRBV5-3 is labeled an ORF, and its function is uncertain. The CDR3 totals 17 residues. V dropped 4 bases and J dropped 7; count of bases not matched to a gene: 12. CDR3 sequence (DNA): TGTGCCAGAAGCCCTTCCACCCTAGCGGGAGGGCCAAATGAGCAGTTCTTC. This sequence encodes CARSPSTLAGGPNEQFF.

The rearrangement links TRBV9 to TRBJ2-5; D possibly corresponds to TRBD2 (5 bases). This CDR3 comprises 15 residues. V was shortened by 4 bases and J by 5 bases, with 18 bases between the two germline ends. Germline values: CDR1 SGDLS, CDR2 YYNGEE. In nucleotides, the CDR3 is TGTGCCAGCAGCCCCCCGCCGGGGATCCGGGAGACCCAGTACTTC. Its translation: CASSPPPGIRETQYF.

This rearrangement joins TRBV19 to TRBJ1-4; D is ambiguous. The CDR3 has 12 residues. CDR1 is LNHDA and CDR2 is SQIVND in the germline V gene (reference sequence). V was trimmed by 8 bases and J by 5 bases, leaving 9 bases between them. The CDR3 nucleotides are TGTGCCAGTCTGGAGCGGAATGAAAAACTGTTTTTT. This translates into CASLERNEKLFF.

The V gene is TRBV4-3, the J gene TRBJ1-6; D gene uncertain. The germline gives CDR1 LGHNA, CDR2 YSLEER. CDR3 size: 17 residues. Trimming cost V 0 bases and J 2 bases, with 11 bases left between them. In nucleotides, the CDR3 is TGCGCCAGCAGCCAAGAACTAGTGTTTACCTATAATTCACCCCTCCACTTT. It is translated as CASSQELVFTYNSPLHF.